The source of this TCR beta chain is a study of CD8 T cells in ankylosing spondylitis (dated by TCRdb to between 2016 and 2019). With regard to the full study: The study profiled T cell receptor beta repertoires in healthy donors and ankylosing spondylitis patients to find disease-linked TCR variants. The full study cohort comprised 20 to 30 ankylosing spondylitis patients and roughly 100 healthy donors. Peripheral blood samples were taken, and synovial fluid was additionally collected from ankylosing spondylitis patients.

This sample was sequenced with an Illumina HiSeq 2500. TCR beta libraries were prepared by quantitative 5'-RACE with molecular barcodes. The published analysis was carried out like this. To identify disease-linked TCR variants, a new computational method was used, one built on a probabilistic model of VDJ rearrangement. The public reads were reprocessed in TCRdb via fastp at Q25 and MiXCR, keeping in-frame beta chains. CDR3 protein duplicates are merged, each entry listing the most common genes and DNA. In this record, the V and J calls reflect TCRdb's handling and not the investigators' own analysis. The sample table shows around 490,000 distinct CDR3 sequences, and approximately 5% are seen once. Around 3.6% of the sample is held by the ten biggest clonotypes. From the cysteine up to the phenylalanine, the CDR3 has a length of 13 residues. Only the CDR3 DNA stays, 39 bases, in frame from base 1. V gives up 7 bases and J gives up 4 bases, and the segment between their germline ends measures 13 bases. As encoded in the germline V gene, CDR1 is SQVTM while CDR2 is ANQGSEA.

This clonotype was observed at least ten times. Which antigen it targets is not known. Per-nucleotide qualities are absent, and no much larger clonotype sits a single base away. The investigation overall reported the following: The disease-linked clones were reported as significantly enriched in matched synovial fluid samples from ankylosing spondylitis patients. Some TCR beta motif variants had previously been reported in synovial fluid and blood of reactive arthritis patients, which suggested common disease-initiation mechanisms. A TCR beta motif made up of 7 to 9 highly homologous amino acid variants appeared to be characteristic of blood from ankylosing spondylitis patients. A CD8+ phenotype was shown by the disease-linked clones, which were found at relatively low frequencies in peripheral blood.

The sample was blood, either unsorted or a sorted T cell fraction (not recorded which). This TCR derives from a male donor with ankylosing spondylitis. This receptor chain uses TRBV29-1 and TRBJ1-4; the D gene is perhaps TRBD1, from 6 matching bases. This receptor has the CDR3 CSGRTDLNEKLFF. The DNA is as follows: TGCAGCGGACGGACAGACCTTAATGAAAAACTGTTTTTT.